The 30 T cell receptor beta chains given below trace back to one sample, sequenced in a study of T cells in Graves' hyperthyroidism and ophthalmopathy (dated 2019 in TCRdb). The library was generated by multiplex PCR. Sequenced on an Illumina HiSeq 2000. The TCR beta CDR3 regions were amplified from the RNA transcripts. The TCR CDR3 was subjected to a first round of RT-PCR using the HTBI primer set and the Qiagen OneStep RT-PCR kit. Through fastp at Q25 and MiXCR, TCRdb rebuilt clones from the public reads, retaining in-frame beta chains. Under each unique CDR3 protein, matching rows form one entry showing the most common genes and DNA. The sample table records 130,000 to 150,000 distinct CDR3 sequences; approximately 20% of these occur just once. The biggest ten clones account for around 69% of the sample. Sequencing was done on a sample of blood. These receptors came from a woman aged 50 to 65 with Graves' hyperthyroidism that later progressed to Graves' ophthalmopathy.

The chain recombines TRBV10-2 with TRBJ2-2; D is perhaps TRBD2 (6 bases). Germline assignment: CDR1 WSHSY and CDR2 SAAADI. The CDR3 totals 14 residues. V was cut by 6 bases and J by 0 bases, with 8 bases left in between. In DNA form, the CDR3 reads TGCGCCAGCAGAGGGACTTCGAACACCGGGGAGCTGTTTTTT. Residues: CASRGTSNTGELFF.

This clonotype came up many times. V usage is TRBV19 and J usage is TRBJ2-1, with D perhaps given as TRBD1 or TRBD2 (5 bases each). Germline V gene lookup returns CDR1 LNHDA and CDR2 SQIVND (reference sequence). The CDR3 covers 14 residues. Deletions cut 1 base from V and 4 bases from J, with 8 bases between. CDR3 DNA sequence: TGTGCCAGTAGTATAGGAGGGGATTACAATGAGCAGTTCTTC. Translating gives CASSIGGDYNEQFF.

This clonotype was counted at least ten times. The chain couples TRBV12-3 or TRBV12-4 to TRBJ1-5; 8 bases agree with TRBD1. V gave up 5 bases and J gave up 2 bases; unmatched junction bases: 5. The CDR3 is made up of 15 amino acids. DNA of the CDR3: TGTGCCAGCAGTATACAGGGGGAGGGCAATCAGCCCCAGCATTTT. Its translation: CASSIQGEGNQPQHF.

Many counts were recorded for this clonotype. This rearrangement joins TRBV24-1 to TRBJ2-7; 7 bases map to TRBD1. Losses at the gene ends were 2 bases for V and 1 base for J; bases not matched to a gene: 4. This CDR3 is 15 amino acids long. Germline assignment: CDR1 KGHDR and CDR2 SFDVKD. CDR3 in amino acids: CATSDWDSDSYEQYF. CDR3 sequence (DNA): TGTGCCACCAGTGATTGGGACAGTGATTCCTACGAGCAGTACTTC.

In its sample, this clonotype was seen a few times. The genes are TRBV3-1 and TRBJ2-7; no firm D call. The CDR3 spans 13 residues. Germline assignment: CDR1 LGHDT and CDR2 YNNKEL (reference sequence). V gave up 5 bases and J gave up 1 base, with 9 bases separating them. The CDR3 region is CASSLIGSYEQYF. The DNA of the CDR3 is TGTGCCAGCAGCTTAATTGGGTCCTACGAGCAGTACTTC.

This clonotype was seen a handful of times. The chain carries TRBV6-1 and TRBJ1-6; the D gene is possibly TRBD1 (5 bases). From germline, CDR1 is MNHNS and CDR2 SASEGT. The V end was cut by 1 base, the J end by 10 bases, with 14 bases between. The CDR3 is made up of 15 amino acids. CDR3 residues: CASSEVDRTISPLHF. CDR3 in DNA: TGTGCCAGCAGTGAAGTCGACAGAACTATCTCACCCCTCCACTTT.

This clonotype has at least ten counts. The genes are TRBV12-3 or TRBV12-4 and TRBJ1-1; D remains ambiguous. Trimming took 7 bases from V and 4 from J, leaving 10 bases between them. The CDR3 sequence is 12 residues long. The CDR3 region is CASTETLTEAFF. Written as DNA, the CDR3 is TGTGCCAGCACCGAGACCCTCACTGAAGCTTTCTTT.

This clonotype was seen at least ten times. The chain is built from TRBV12-3 or TRBV12-4 and TRBJ2-3; TRBD2 might be the D (6 bases). The CDR3 sequence is 15 residues long. Trimming stripped 2 bases from V and 1 base from J, with 10 bases between. The CDR3 DNA follows: TGTGCCAGCAGTTTACGGGGACTCGGCACAGATACGCAGTATTTT. As protein: CASSLRGLGTDTQYF.

The CDR3 DNA reads as TGTGCCAGCAGCTTTAGCGGGGGCCCAACCGAGGAGACCCAGTACTTC. Protein product: CASSFSGGPTEETQYF. This chain joins TRBV3-1 and TRBJ2-5; 9 bases are a match to TRBD2. The junction had 12 bases not matched to a gene; V was cut back by 5 bases and J by 5 bases. Germline CDR1 LGHDT, CDR2 YNNKEL (reference sequence). The CDR3 loop spans 16 amino acids.

V gene TRBV7-8 combines with J gene TRBJ2-7; the D gene could be TRBD1 or TRBD2 (5 bases each). Germline V gene data show CDR1 as SGHVS and CDR2 as FQNEAQ. The CDR3 is 15 residues long. V was clipped by 5 bases and J by 0 bases, with 14 bases between them. The DNA of the CDR3 is TGTGCCAGCAGCGAGAGGTGGGGGACCTCCTACGAGCAGTACTTC. Its translation: CASSERWGTSYEQYF. Based on the CDR3 plus reference TRBV7-8 and TRBJ2-7, the full variable domain is GAGVSQSPRYKVAKRGQDVALRCDPISGHVSLFWYQQALGQGPEFLTYFQNEAQLDKSGLPSDRFFAERPEGSVSTLKIQRTQQEDSAVYLCASSERWGTSYEQYFGPGTRLTVT.

This clonotype was seen at least ten times. The chain employs TRBV7-3 and TRBJ2-5; the match to TRBD2 covers 9 bases. Germline-derived CDR1 and CDR2 are SGHTA and FQGTGA. V trimming: 3 bases; J trimming: 4 bases; junction bases outside the gene matches: 9. The CDR3 contains 16 residues. DNA for the CDR3: TGTGCCAGCAGCTTGGGTAGCGGGAGCACTCGAGAGACCCAGTACTTC. It yields the protein CASSLGSGSTRETQYF. Full variable domain (outside the CDR3, taken from reference TRBV7-3 and TRBJ2-5): GAGVSQTPSNKVTEKGKYVELRCDPISGHTALYWYRQSLGQGPEFLIYFQGTGAADDSGLPNDRFFAVRPEGSVSTLKIQRTERGDSAVYLCASSLGSGSTRETQYFGPGTRLLVL.

The rearrangement links TRBV11-2 to TRBJ2-7; D is unresolved. CDR1 and CDR2 from the germline V gene are SGHAT and FQNNGV. CDR3 size: 11 residues. With 1 base removed from V and 7 bases from J, the gap between germline ends came to 5 bases. The CDR3 region has the DNA TGTGCCAGCAGCTTAGCTAAGGAGCAGTACTTC. It is translated as CASSLAKEQYF. The entire variable domain, with the rest obtained from reference TRBV11-2 and TRBJ2-7, is as follows: EAGVAQSPRYKIIEKRQSVAFWCNPISGHATLYWYQQILGQGPKLLIQFQNNGVVDDSQLPKDRFSAERLKGVDSTLKIQPAKLEDSAVYLCASSLAKEQYFGPGTRLTVT.

This clonotype was recorded at least ten times. The V gene is TRBV5-1, the J gene TRBJ2-7; either TRBD1 or TRBD2 may supply D (5 bases each). Germline lookup yields CDR1 SGHRS and CDR2 YFSETQ. This CDR3 is built from 13 residues. The ends were cut back, 0 bases at V and 6 bases at J, with 10 bases in the middle. DNA for the CDR3: TGCGCCAGCAGCTTGGAAGGGGCGGGCGAGCAGTACTTC. Protein: CASSLEGAGEQYF.

This clonotype was counted ten times or more. The V call is TRBV12-3 or TRBV12-4, the J call TRBJ2-6, with a tentative D call TRBD1 (6 bases). Trimming took off 6 bases at V and 1 base at J, with 10 bases between the two ends. The CDR3 has 15 amino acids. As DNA, the CDR3 is TGTGCCAGCAGCCGTACAGGGTCTGGGGCCAACGTCCTGACTTTC. This encodes CASSRTGSGANVLTF.

This clonotype was recorded a few times. The CDR3 region is CSARHRVGQPQHF. The DNA of the CDR3 is TGCAGTGCTAGACACAGGGTTGGTCAGCCCCAGCATTTT. The chain is built from TRBV20-1 and TRBJ1-5; weak D call: TRBD1 (6 bases). V lost 2 bases and J lost 6, with 11 bases in between. Germline V gene data show CDR1 as DFQATT and CDR2 as SNEGSKA (reference sequence). CDR3 length: 13 amino acids.

Ten or more counts support this clonotype. The chain couples TRBV6-2 or TRBV6-3 to TRBJ2-7, with D perhaps given as TRBD1 or TRBD2 (6 bases each). Deletions cut 7 bases from V and 3 bases from J, with 13 bases between. CDR1 is MNHEY, CDR2 SVGEGT, per germline. The CDR3 loop spans 13 amino acids. Here the CDR3 reads CASKRGAHYEQYF. The CDR3 DNA sequence: TGTGCCAGCAAAAGGGGGGCCCACTACGAGCAGTACTTC.

This clonotype has a count of ten or more. This chain uses TRBV20-1 with TRBJ2-1, with 12 bases matching TRBD2. The germline gives CDR1 DFQATT, CDR2 SNEGSKA (reference sequence). The CDR3 length is 16 residues. V gave up 5 bases and J gave up 0 bases; unmatched junction bases: 5. This CDR3 reads CSAPSGRASSYNEQFF. The CDR3 coding sequence is TGCAGTGCTCCTAGCGGGAGGGCCAGCTCCTACAATGAGCAGTTCTTC.

V is TRBV5-1 and J is TRBJ1-1; TRBD1 might be the D (5 bases). This CDR3 has 13 residues. Trimming took off 1 base at V and 5 bases at J, with 9 bases between the two ends. CDR1 SGHRS and CDR2 YFSETQ come from the germline V gene. Here the CDR3 reads CASSLSRVTEAFF. DNA of the CDR3: TGCGCCAGCAGCTTGAGCAGGGTAACTGAAGCTTTCTTT.

This clonotype showed up just a few times. The genes are TRBV24-1 and TRBJ1-5; 8 bases line up with TRBD1. This CDR3 comprises 15 residues. The ends lost 5 bases at V and 4 bases at J; junction bases unmatched: 6. Germline lookup yields CDR1 KGHDR and CDR2 SFDVKD. CDR3: CATSVSGTGNQPQHF. In nucleotides, the CDR3 is TGTGCCACCAGTGTTTCCGGGACAGGTAATCAGCCCCAGCATTTT.

This clonotype was seen many times. The chain combines TRBV28 with TRBJ1-5, with 9 bases lining up with TRBD1. Germline loops: CDR1 MDHEN, CDR2 SYDVKM. The ends lost 2 bases at V and 11 bases at J; junction bases unmatched: 13. The CDR3 totals 16 residues. The CDR3 DNA sequence: TGTGCCAGCAGTTTAATGCGGACAGGGGCCCAGAGGGCCCAGCATTTT. Its protein product is CASSLMRTGAQRAQHF.

The table lists this clonotype with many counts. The gene calls are TRBV11-2 and TRBJ2-3; D is ambiguous. V lost 4 bases and J lost 2, with 13 bases in between. The CDR3 consists of 15 residues. The germline gives CDR1 SGHAT, CDR2 FQNNGV. The DNA for the CDR3 is TGTGCCAGCAGCTCAACTCCCCTATCCACAGATACGCAGTATTTT. It encodes CASSSTPLSTDTQYF.

This clonotype was seen many times. The chain joins TRBV28 to TRBJ1-1; D remains unclear. The V end lost 1 base, the J end lost 1 base, and 10 bases lay between the germline ends. The CDR3 is 15 amino acids. The germline V gene encodes CDR1 MDHEN and CDR2 SYDVKM. In DNA form, the CDR3 reads TGTGCCAGCAGTTTATCGGCGATGGGGAACACTGAAGCTTTCTTT. Its protein is CASSLSAMGNTEAFF.

Details on this clonotype: A much larger clone sits a single nucleotide away, making a read error possible. This chain uses TRBV3-1 with TRBJ1-5; D unclear. Germline V CDR1 and CDR2: LGHDT, YNNKEL (reference sequence). This CDR3 comprises 15 residues. The CDR3 protein is CASSFGSYSNRPQHF. In DNA, the CDR3 is TGTGCCAGCAGTTTCGGCAGCTATAGCAATCGGCCCCAGCATTTT.

This clonotype was counted at least ten times. The rearrangement links TRBV28 to TRBJ1-5; weak D call: TRBD1 (6 bases). The CDR3 is made up of 16 amino acids. Trimming took off 1 base at V and 2 bases at J, with 12 bases between the two ends. Per germline, CDR1 MDHEN and CDR2 SYDVKM. For the CDR3, the DNA is TGTGCCAGCAGTTTATTGGCGGGGGCGGGCAATCAGCCCCAGCATTTT. Amino acid sequence: CASSLLAGAGNQPQHF.

The V call is TRBV7-2, the J call TRBJ2-3, with TRBD2 matching 12 bases. CDR3 length: 17 amino acids. Unmatched junction bases numbered 7, after V lost 0 bases and J lost 6 bases. Looked up from germline, CDR1 is SGHTA and CDR2 is FQGNSA. DNA for the CDR3: TGTGCCAGCAGCTTAGCGCACGGGACTAGCGGGTACGATACGCAGTATTTT. Its translation: CASSLAHGTSGYDTQYF.

This clonotype was counted many times. The J gene is TRBJ2-7, the V gene TRBV2, with 8 bases fitting TRBD2. The CDR3 is made up of 14 amino acids. Germline lookup yields CDR1 SNHLY and CDR2 FYNNEI. V was pared by 5 bases and J by 6 bases, with 9 bases of the junction left unmatched. The CDR3 coding sequence is TGTGCCAGCAGTTCTAGCGGGCATTCCGGCGAGCAGTACTTC. Residues: CASSSSGHSGEQYF.

For the CDR3, the DNA is TGCGCCAGCAGCTTGCCAACAGGGAATGGAGAGCAGTTCTTC. It translates to CASSLPTGNGEQFF. This sequence joins TRBV5-1 and TRBJ2-1, with D perhaps TRBD1 (6 bases). Per germline, CDR1 SGHRS and CDR2 YFSETQ. The CDR3 length is 14 residues. The V end was cut by 1 base, the J end by 10 bases, with 15 bases between.

This clonotype was seen ten or more times. The V and J genes are TRBV28 and TRBJ1-1, with D perhaps matching TRBD1 (6 bases). The CDR3 extends over 14 amino acids. In germline, CDR1 is MDHEN, CDR2 SYDVKM. The V end was cut by 4 bases, the J end by 3 bases, with 12 bases between. In DNA form, the CDR3 reads TGTGCCAGCAGTTCGACAGGTTTGTACACTGAAGCTTTCTTT. Its translation: CASSSTGLYTEAFF.

This clonotype has a count of ten or more. The gene calls are TRBV7-9 and TRBJ1-4, with unresolved D. V lost 4 bases and J 5 bases, leaving 14 bases between the germline ends. The CDR3 is 15 residues long. Looked up from germline, CDR1 is SEHNR and CDR2 is FQNEAQ (reference sequence). The CDR3 region is CASSSDGRQNEKLFF. The CDR3 DNA reads TGTGCCAGCAGCTCCGACGGAAGGCAGAATGAAAAACTGTTTTTT.

The J gene is TRBJ2-1, the V gene TRBV28, with D possibly being TRBD1 or TRBD2 (6 bases each). The CDR3 spans 17 residues. Germline loops: CDR1 MDHEN, CDR2 SYDVKM. Trimming took off 7 bases at V and 8 bases at J, with 27 bases between the two ends. CDR3 residues: CASNNPRRDRRGYEQFF. The CDR3, as DNA: TGTGCCAGCAACAACCCCCGGCGGGATCGAAGGGGGTATGAGCAGTTCTTC.